Here is one TCR beta chain with its context. These data belong to a study of blood T cell repertoires in COVID-19. The wider study: Nucleic acid was either cDNA or gDNA, and it came from T cells, B-cell-depleted T cells, or PBMCs.

Researchers sorted participants into cohorts using their self-reported clinical history. The length of the CDR3 is 16 residues. Trimming shortened V by 6 bases and J by 2 bases, and 16 bases separated the two germline ends. CDR1 SNHLY and CDR2 FYNNEI come from the germline V gene. Original analysis: Reference gene primer amplification gave nucleated cell count estimates. Clones were sequenced by immunoSEQ multiplex PCR, and TCRdb holds only the in-frame ones, with some missing. D and trimming were read from the DNA, whereas the V and J calls and clone size are those reported in that table. The repertoire has hundreds of thousands of clones, 82% of them found once; the top ten carry about 3.3%.

Sequences were obtained from PBMCs or T cells enriched from blood (not recorded which). The chain carries TRBV2 and TRBJ1-4; D is unresolved. The origin of this receptor is a woman aged 60-75 years who had recovered from COVID-19. The CDR3, as DNA: TGTGCCAGCAGACGGATAGGGAGAAGTACTAATGAAAAACTGTTTTTT. Protein sequence: CASRRIGRSTNEKLFF.